This T cell receptor (beta chain) was captured in a study of T cell repertoires in aging, cancer and after chemotherapy. About the research overall: Clear clonal overlap appeared across healthy donor samples taken over several months to years. The whole study produced a dataset of roughly 8.8 million TCR reads. Notes on the study in general: Across the chemotherapy interval, each cancer cohort showed higher median generation probability, suggesting thymic rebound. Loss of evenness, beyond lost richness, contributed to age-related TCR diversity decline in cancer patients.

The germline CDR1 and CDR2 sequences are SGHRS and YFSETQ. With 3 bases removed from V and 0 bases from J, the gap between germline ends came to 15 bases. The CDR3 contains 17 residues. Amplification of TCR beta used genomic DNA extracted from peripheral blood. As for this clonotype: Its matching antigen is unknown.

Rearranged V-D-J TRB sequences were amplified with a mixed TRB-A/B primer pool. TCRdb recomputed calls from the multiplex PCR reads with MiXCR, one row per CDR3 protein. The data contain some 7,700 distinct CDR3 sequences, roughly 32% of them singletons. The specimen was blood. V is TRBV5-1 and J is TRBJ1-4; no firm D call. This clonotype was obtained from a human donor in good health. CDR3 residues: CASSSTSNRATNEKLFF. The CDR3 DNA follows: TGCGCCAGCAGCTCAACCTCAAACAGAGCAACTAATGAAAAACTGTTTTTT.